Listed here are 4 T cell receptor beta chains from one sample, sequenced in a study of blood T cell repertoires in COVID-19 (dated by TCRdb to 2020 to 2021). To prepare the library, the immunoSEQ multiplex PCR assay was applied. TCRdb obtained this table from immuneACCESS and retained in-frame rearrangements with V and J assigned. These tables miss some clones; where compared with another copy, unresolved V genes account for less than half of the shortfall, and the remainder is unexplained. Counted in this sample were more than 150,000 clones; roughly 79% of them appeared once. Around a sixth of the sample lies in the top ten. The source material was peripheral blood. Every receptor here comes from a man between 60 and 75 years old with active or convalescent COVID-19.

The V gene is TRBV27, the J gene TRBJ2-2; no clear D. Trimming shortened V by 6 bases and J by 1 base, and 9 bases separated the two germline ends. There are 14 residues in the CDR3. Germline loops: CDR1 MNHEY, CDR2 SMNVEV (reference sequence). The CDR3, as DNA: TGTGCCAGCAGCCCAACTATGAACACCGGGGAGCTGTTTTTT. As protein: CASSPTMNTGELFF.

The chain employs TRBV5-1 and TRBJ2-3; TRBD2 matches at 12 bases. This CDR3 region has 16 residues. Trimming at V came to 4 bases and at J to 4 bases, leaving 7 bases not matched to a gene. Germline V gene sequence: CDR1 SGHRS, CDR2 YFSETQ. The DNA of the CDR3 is TGCGCCAGCAGCGGCACGACTAGCGGGAGCCCAGATACGCAGTATTTT. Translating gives CASSGTTSGSPDTQYF.

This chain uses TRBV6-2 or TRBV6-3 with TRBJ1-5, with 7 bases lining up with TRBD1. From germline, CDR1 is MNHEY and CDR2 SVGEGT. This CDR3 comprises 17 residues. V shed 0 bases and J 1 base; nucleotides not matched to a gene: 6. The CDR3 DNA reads TGTGCCAGCAGTTACTCGAGGGCAGGGGGGAGCAATCAGCCCCAGCATTTT. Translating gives CASSYSRAGGSNQPQHF.

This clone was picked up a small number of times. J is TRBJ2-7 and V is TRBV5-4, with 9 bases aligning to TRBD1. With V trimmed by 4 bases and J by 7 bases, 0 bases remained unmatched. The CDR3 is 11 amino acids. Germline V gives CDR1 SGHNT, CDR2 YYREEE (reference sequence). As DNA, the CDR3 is TGTGCCAGCAGCGGACAGGGGGAGCAGTACTTC. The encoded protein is CASSGQGEQYF.